A selection of T cell receptor beta chains follows, all from one sample in a study of cytomegalovirus exposure and HLA in healthy donors. Data came from immunoSEQ multiplex PCR; TCRdb stores just in-frame clones and leaves some out. The profile shows 150,000 to 200,000 clones, roughly an eighth of them singletons. The sample comprised PBMCs. Receptors originate from a man aged 45 to 65 in good health and CMV-seropositive. CDR3s include the opening cysteine and the closing phenylalanine or tryptophan.

V	J	CDR3
TRBV18	TRBJ2-1	CASSPTWTGYNEQFF
TRBV6-5	TRBJ1-1	CASSYSSVGLTGEAFF
TRBV9	TRBJ2-1	CASSAGGISYNEQFF
TRBV5-8	TRBJ1-5	CASSLGGQTNQPQHF
TRBV4-3	TRBJ2-2	CASSQDPGANTGELFF
TRBV7-2	TRBJ2-7	CASSWNRAVEQYF
TRBV10-2	TRBJ2-1	CASTPQGWDEQFF
TRBV10-3	TRBJ1-4	CAIRETGGSEKLFF
TRBV4-3	TRBJ1-4	CASSHARTGGNEKLFF
TRBV7-7	TRBJ2-5	CASSFGLAGYQETQYF
TRBV19	TRBJ2-5	CASSTRETQYF
TRBV28	TRBJ2-2	CASSLFLGEGFLETGELFF
TRBV18	TRBJ1-2	CASSPDIGLYGYTF
TRBV4-3	TRBJ1-1	CASSQDYWIDRWNTEAFF